This T cell receptor beta chain was documented in a study of identical twins. Via MiXCR, TCRdb re-called the 5' RACE reads, giving one row per CDR3 protein. The repertoire holds 570,000 or so distinct CDR3 sequences, over 8.5% seen once, with around 3.1% in the top ten. The V end was cut by 3 bases, the J end by 9 bases, with 9 bases between. The CDR3 length is 12 residues. This clonotype rates as medium-sized. Its specificity is unknown. Study-wide points: Compared with unrelated sharing, twin-shared out-of-frame alpha sequences had more low-probability sequences.

Separately, the same data were catalogued under a study of yellow fever vaccine responses in identical twins.

The V gene is TRBV12-3 or TRBV12-4, the J gene TRBJ2-1; no clear D gene. The sequence derives from a woman aged 18 to 35 in good health. Material for sequencing was PBMCs. CDR3 sequence: CASSFGQPEQFF. The CDR3 bases are TGTGCCAGCAGTTTTGGGCAGCCTGAGCAGTTCTTC.